The 5 T cell receptor beta chains listed next were all sequenced from one sample in a study of cytomegalovirus exposure and HLA in healthy donors (dated by TCRdb to 2016 to 2017). The library was generated by the immunoSEQ multiplex PCR assay. For the multiplex PCR, a mixture combining 60 forward primers for TCR Vbeta segments and 13 reverse primers for TCR Jbeta segments was used. Held by TCRdb, this immuneACCESS table contains in-frame sequences only and omits some clones. Under half of the omission traces to an unresolved V gene where checked; the cause of the rest is unknown. The sample data list approximately 150,000 clones, and 75% to 85% of these were observed just once. The ten largest clones capture approximately 1.5% of the sample. The source material was PBMCs. The source is a woman under 40 in good health and CMV-seropositive.

This CDR3 is CATGIQETQYF. Written as DNA, the CDR3 is TGTGCCACGGGTATCCAAGAGACCCAGTACTTC. The genes are TRBV2 and TRBJ2-5; D is ambiguous. The CDR3 contains 11 residues. Germline CDR1 and CDR2: SNHLY and FYNNEI. Trimming pared 10 bases from V and 1 base from J, leaving 7 bases between.

V gene TRBV2 combines with J gene TRBJ2-7; the match to TRBD1 covers 9 bases. The length of the CDR3 is 13 residues. V trimming: 9 bases; J trimming: 3 bases; junction bases outside the gene matches: 6. Germline-derived CDR1 and CDR2 are SNHLY and FYNNEI. For the CDR3, the DNA is TGTGCCAGGGGGACAGGGATGGGCTACGAGCAGTACTTC. This encodes CARGTGMGYEQYF.

The chain couples TRBV10-3 to TRBJ2-1; D gene uncertain. The V gene lost 3 bases and the J gene lost 5 bases, with 11 bases spanning the gap. This CDR3 is 14 amino acids long. Per the germline V gene, CDR1 is ENHRY and CDR2 is SYGVKD. In nucleotides, the CDR3 is TGTGCCATCAGTGATTTCGACACAAACAATGAGCAGTTCTTC. Its translation: CAISDFDTNNEQFF.

The rearrangement uses TRBV27 and TRBJ1-4; no firm D call. The CDR3 has 15 amino acids. Trimming took 6 bases from V and 1 from J, leaving 12 bases between them. The germline CDR1 and CDR2 sequences are MNHEY and SMNVEV (reference sequence). The CDR3 spells CASRSIGGTNEKLFF. DNA for the CDR3: TGTGCCAGCAGATCAATAGGAGGAACTAATGAAAAACTGTTTTTT.

The rearrangement uses TRBV6-5 and TRBJ2-3; 13 bases are shared with TRBD2. With 6 bases clipped from V and 11 bases from J, the junction kept 11 bases outside the gene matches. This CDR3 is 15 amino acids long. Per germline, CDR1 MNHEY and CDR2 SVGAGI. CDR3 sequence (DNA): TGTGCCAGCAGGGGGACCGGGACTAGCGGGAATGGGCAGTATTTT. Its translation is CASRGTGTSGNGQYF.